In this sample, the clone carrying this T cell receptor beta chain turned up a few times. The source of the sample is a study of identical twins. One entry per CDR3 protein, called by TCRdb with MiXCR from the 5' RACE reads. The sample has some 440,000 distinct CDR3 sequences; approximately 24% are singletons. Germline CDR1 SGHDT, CDR2 YYEEEE. CDR3 length: 15 residues. V shed 7 bases and J shed 0 bases, with 16 bases lying between them. These same records also appear under a second study, on T cells expressing NK-cell markers.

The TCR was taken from a woman aged 18-29 years in good health. The material sequenced was CD4+ T cells sorted from blood. The rearrangement uses TRBV5-6 and TRBJ1-2; D is uncertain. The CDR3 loop reads CASGLADEANYGYTF. CDR3 coding DNA: TGTGCCAGCGGATTGGCGGATGAAGCTAACTATGGCTACACCTTC.